The clone carrying this T cell receptor beta chain is a singleton in its sample. Its antigen is as yet unknown. Next came a second PCR, run for roughly 6 to 11 cycles, which used a sample-barcoded 5' primer along with a J-beta primer mix. A template-switch adaptor that had 12 random nucleotides put a tag on each cDNA molecule. TCRdb used MiXCR to reprocess the 5' RACE reads, holding one entry per CDR3 protein. The sample contains about 680,000 distinct CDR3 sequences, about half of which appear only once. This sample stems from a study of blood T cells in healthy people across ages. Background on the study: Template switching recovered approximately one barcoded beta molecule for every two T cells.

Whole-study findings and limits: Without sorted subsets, naive and antigen-experienced compartments could not be conclusively compared.

Germline-derived CDR1 and CDR2 are MDHEN and SYDVKM. With 8 bases removed from V and 4 bases from J, the gap between germline ends came to 9 bases. CDR3 length: 11 residues. This chain connects TRBV28 to TRBJ2-7; no firm D call. The specimen was blood. This receptor was identified in a woman aged 60 to 75 in good health. The CDR3 sequence is CASYGAYEQYF. CDR3 sequence (DNA): TGTGCCAGCTATGGTGCGTACGAGCAGTACTTC.